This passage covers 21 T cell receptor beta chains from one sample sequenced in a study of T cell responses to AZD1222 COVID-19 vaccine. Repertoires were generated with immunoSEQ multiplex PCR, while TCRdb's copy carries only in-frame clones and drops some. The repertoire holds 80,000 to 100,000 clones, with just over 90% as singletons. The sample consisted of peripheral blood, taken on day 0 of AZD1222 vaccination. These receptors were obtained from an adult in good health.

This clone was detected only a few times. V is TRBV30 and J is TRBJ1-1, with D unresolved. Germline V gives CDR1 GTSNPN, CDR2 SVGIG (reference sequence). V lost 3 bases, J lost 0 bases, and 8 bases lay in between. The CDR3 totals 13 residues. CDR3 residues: CAWSPIMNTEAFF. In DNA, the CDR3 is TGTGCCTGGAGCCCTATCATGAACACTGAAGCTTTCTTT. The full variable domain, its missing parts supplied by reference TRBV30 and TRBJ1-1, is SQTIHQWPATLVQPVGSPLSLECTVEGTSNPNLYWYRQAAGRGLQLLFYSVGIGQISSEVPQNLSASRPQDRQFILSSKKLLLSDSGFYLCAWSPIMNTEAFFGQGTRLTVV.

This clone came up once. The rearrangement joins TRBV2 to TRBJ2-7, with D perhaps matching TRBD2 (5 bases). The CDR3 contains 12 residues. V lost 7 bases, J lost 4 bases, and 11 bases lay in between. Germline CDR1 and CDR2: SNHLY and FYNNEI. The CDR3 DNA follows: TGTGCCAGCACCCCGGACTCTTACGAGCAGTACTTC. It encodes CASTPDSYEQYF.

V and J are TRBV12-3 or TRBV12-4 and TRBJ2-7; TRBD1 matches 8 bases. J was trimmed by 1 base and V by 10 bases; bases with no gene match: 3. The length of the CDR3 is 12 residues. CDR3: CATRTGSYEQYF. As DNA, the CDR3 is TGTGCCACGCGGACAGGGTCCTACGAGCAGTACTTC.

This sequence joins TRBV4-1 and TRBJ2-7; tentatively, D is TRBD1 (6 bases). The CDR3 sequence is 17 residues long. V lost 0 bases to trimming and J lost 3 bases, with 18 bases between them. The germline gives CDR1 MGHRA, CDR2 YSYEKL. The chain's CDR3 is CASSQDKGRGGVYEQYF. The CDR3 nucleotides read TGCGCCAGCAGCCAAGACAAGGGAAGAGGGGGTGTCTACGAGCAGTACTTC.

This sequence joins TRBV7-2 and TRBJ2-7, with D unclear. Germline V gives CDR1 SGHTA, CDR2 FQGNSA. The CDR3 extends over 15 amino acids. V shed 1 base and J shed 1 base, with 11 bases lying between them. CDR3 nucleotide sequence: TGTGCCAGCAGCTTAGGAGAAGTTATTTCCTACGAGCAGTACTTC. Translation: CASSLGEVISYEQYF.

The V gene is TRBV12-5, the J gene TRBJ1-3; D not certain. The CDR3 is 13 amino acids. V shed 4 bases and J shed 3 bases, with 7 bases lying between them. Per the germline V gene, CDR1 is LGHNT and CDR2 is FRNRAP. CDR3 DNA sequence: TGTGCTAGTGGTTCGCTTCGTGGAAACACCATATATTTT. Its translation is CASGSLRGNTIYF.

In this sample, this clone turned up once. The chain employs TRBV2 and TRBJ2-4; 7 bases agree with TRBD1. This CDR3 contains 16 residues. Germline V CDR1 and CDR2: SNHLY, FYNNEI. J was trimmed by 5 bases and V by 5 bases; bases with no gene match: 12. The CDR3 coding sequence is TGTGCCAGCAGTAAAAAACGGACAGGATTTCAAAACATTCAGTACTTC. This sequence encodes CASSKKRTGFQNIQYF. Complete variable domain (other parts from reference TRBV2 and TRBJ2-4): EPEVTQTPSHQVTQMGQEVILRCVPISNHLYFYWYRQILGQKVEFLVSFYNNEISEKSEIFDDQFSVERPDGSNFTLKIRSTKLEDSAMYFCASSKKRTGFQNIQYFGAGTRLSVL.

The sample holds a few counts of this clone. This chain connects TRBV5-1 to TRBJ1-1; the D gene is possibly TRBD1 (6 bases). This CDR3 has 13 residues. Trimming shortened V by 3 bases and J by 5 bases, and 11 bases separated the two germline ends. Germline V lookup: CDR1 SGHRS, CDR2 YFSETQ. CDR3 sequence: CASSWTRGTEAFF. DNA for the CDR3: TGCGCCAGCAGCTGGACTAGGGGGACTGAAGCTTTCTTT.

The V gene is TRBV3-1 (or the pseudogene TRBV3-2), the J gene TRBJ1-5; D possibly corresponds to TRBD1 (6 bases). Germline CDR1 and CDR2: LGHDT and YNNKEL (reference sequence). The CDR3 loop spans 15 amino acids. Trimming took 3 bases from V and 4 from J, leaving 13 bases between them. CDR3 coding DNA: TGTGCCAGCAGCCACTCTGACAGGCCAAATCAGCCCCAGCATTTT. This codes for CASSHSDRPNQPQHF.

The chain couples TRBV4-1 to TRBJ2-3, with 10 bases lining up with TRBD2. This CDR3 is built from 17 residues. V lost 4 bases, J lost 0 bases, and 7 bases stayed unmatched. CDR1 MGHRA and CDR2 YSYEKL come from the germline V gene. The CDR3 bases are TGCGCCAGCAGCCCGGGACTAGCGAGAATTAGCACAGATACGCAGTATTTT. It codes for CASSPGLARISTDTQYF.

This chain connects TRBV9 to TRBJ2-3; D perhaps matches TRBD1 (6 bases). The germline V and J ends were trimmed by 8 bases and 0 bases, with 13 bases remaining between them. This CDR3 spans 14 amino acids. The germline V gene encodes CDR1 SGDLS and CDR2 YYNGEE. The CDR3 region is CASARGGSTDTQYF. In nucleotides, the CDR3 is TGTGCCAGTGCCAGAGGGGGAAGCACAGATACGCAGTATTTT.

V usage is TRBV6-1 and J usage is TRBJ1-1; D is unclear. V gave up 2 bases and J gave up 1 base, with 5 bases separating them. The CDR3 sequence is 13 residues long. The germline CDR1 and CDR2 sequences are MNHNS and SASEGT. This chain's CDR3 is CASSEQPNTEAFF. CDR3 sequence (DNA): TGTGCCAGCAGTGAACAGCCGAACACTGAAGCTTTCTTT.

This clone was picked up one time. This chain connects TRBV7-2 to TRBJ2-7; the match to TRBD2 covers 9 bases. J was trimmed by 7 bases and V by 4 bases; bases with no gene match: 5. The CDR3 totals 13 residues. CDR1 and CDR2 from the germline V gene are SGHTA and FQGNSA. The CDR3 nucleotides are TGTGCCAGCAGCTCCGTTGCGGGAGGGGAGCAGTACTTC. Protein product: CASSSVAGGEQYF.

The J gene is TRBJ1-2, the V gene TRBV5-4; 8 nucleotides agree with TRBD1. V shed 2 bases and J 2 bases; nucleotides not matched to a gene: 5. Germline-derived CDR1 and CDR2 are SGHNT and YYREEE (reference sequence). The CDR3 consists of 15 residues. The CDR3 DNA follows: TGTGCCAGCAGCTTCCCCGGGACAGGAAACTATGGCTACACCTTC. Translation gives CASSFPGTGNYGYTF. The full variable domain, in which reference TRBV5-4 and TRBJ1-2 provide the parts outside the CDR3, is ETGVTQSPTHLIKTRGQQVTLRCSSQSGHNTVSWYQQALGQGPQFIFQYYREEENGRGNFPPRFSGLQFPNYSSELNVNALELDDSALYLCASSFPGTGNYGYTFGSGTRLTVV.

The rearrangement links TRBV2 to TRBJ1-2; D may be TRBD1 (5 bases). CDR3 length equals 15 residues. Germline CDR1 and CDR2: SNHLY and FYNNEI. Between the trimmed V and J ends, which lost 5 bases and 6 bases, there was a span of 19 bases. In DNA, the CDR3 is TGTGCCAGCAGTCGCCTTCCGACCCAGGGCGATGGCTACACCTTC. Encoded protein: CASSRLPTQGDGYTF.

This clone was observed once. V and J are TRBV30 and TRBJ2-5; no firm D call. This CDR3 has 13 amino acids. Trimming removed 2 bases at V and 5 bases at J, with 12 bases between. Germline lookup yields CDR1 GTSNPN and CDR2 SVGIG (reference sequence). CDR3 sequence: CAWSRPVLETQYF. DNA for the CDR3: TGTGCCTGGAGTAGACCGGTCTTGGAGACCCAGTACTTC.

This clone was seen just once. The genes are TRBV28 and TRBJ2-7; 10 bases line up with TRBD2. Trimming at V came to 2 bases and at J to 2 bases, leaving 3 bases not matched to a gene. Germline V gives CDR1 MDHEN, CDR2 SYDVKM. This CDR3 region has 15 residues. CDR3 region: CASSLGLAGAYEQYF. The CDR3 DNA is TGTGCCAGCAGTTTAGGGCTAGCGGGGGCCTACGAGCAGTACTTC.

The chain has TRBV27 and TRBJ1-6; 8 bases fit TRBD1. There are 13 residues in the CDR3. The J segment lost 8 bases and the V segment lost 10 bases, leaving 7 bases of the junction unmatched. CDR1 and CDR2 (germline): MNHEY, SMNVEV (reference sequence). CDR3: CATSAGGYSPLHF. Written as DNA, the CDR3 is TGTGCCACCTCGGCAGGGGGCTATTCACCCCTCCACTTT.

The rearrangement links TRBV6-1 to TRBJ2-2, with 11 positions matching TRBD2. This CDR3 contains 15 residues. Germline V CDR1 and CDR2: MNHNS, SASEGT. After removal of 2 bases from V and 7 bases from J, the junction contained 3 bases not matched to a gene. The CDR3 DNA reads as TGTGCCAGCAGTGAACTAGCGGGAGGATTCGGGGAGCTGTTTTTT. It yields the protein CASSELAGGFGELFF.

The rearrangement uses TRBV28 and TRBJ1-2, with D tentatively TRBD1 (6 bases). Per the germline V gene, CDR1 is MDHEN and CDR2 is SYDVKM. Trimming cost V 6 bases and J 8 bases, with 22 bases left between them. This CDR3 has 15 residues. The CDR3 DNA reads TGTGCCAGCAGAACCGGAGGGGGGAGTTTGGGCGGCTACACCTTC. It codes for CASRTGGGSLGGYTF.

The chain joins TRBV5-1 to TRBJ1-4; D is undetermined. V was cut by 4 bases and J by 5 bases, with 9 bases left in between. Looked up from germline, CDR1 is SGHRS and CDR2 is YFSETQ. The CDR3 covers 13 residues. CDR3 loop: CASSSGPNEKLFF. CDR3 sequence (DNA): TGCGCCAGCAGCAGTGGACCGAATGAAAAACTGTTTTTT.